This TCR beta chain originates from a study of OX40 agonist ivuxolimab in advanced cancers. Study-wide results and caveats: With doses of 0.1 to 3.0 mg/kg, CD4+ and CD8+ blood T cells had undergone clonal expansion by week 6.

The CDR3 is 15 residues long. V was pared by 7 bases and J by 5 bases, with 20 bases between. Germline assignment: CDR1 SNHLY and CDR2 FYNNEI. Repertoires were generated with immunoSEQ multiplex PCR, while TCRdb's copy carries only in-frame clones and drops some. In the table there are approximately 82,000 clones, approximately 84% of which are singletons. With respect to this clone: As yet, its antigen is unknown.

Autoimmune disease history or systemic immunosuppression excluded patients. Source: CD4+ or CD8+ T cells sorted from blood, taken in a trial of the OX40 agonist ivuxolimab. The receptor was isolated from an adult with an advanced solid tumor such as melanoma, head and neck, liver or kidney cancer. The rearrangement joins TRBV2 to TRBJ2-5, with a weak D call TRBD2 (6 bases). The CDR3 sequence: CASTQRRGEGETQYF. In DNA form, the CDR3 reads TGTGCCAGCACCCAGAGGCGGGGAGAAGGGGAGACCCAGTACTTC.